Following are 3 T cell receptor beta chains from one sample sequenced in a study of cytomegalovirus exposure and HLA in healthy donors. The repertoire was sequenced with immunoSEQ multiplex PCR; TCRdb's copy has only in-frame clones and lacks some. The sample lists 190,000 or so clones, approximately 82% occurring once. Sequencing used PBMCs. These receptors were obtained from a woman in her thirties in good health and CMV-seropositive.

This rearrangement joins TRBV28 to TRBJ2-5; 7 bases align to TRBD2. V gave up 4 bases and J gave up 5 bases; unmatched junction bases: 16. There are 17 residues in the CDR3. Germline V gives CDR1 MDHEN, CDR2 SYDVKM. The CDR3 here is CASSSPPTGVAGETQYF. CDR3 coding DNA: TGTGCCAGCAGTTCACCCCCCACTGGGGTAGCGGGTGAGACCCAGTACTTC. Together with reference TRBV28 and TRBJ2-5, the CDR3 gives the full variable domain: DVKVTQSSRYLVKRTGEKVFLECVQDMDHENMFWYRQDPGLGLRLIYFSYDVKMKEKGDIPEGYSVSREKKERFSLILESASTNQTSMYLCASSSPPTGVAGETQYFGPGTRLLVL.

This clone was recorded a few times. The chain combines TRBV19 with TRBJ2-7, with 8 bases matching TRBD1. Germline V gene lookup returns CDR1 LNHDA and CDR2 SQIVND (reference sequence). V trimming: 3 bases; J trimming: 6 bases; junction bases outside the gene matches: 4. CDR3 length equals 13 residues. The CDR3 spells CASSMGTGGEQYF. CDR3 bases: TGTGCCAGTAGTATGGGGACAGGAGGCGAGCAGTACTTC.

The V call is TRBV6-6, the J call TRBJ1-2, with D unresolved. Trimming removed 2 bases from V and 6 bases from J, with 7 bases in between. The CDR3 covers 12 residues. Germline V gene lookup returns CDR1 MNHNY and CDR2 SVGAGI (reference sequence). The CDR3 loop reads CASSYALDGYTF. CDR3 DNA sequence: TGTGCCAGCAGTTACGCACTTGATGGCTACACCTTC.